One and the same sample provided the 8 T cell receptor beta chains below, sequenced in a study of neoadjuvant nivolumab and ipilimumab in lung cancer. Sequencing used immunoSEQ multiplex PCR; TCRdb keeps in-frame clones, though not all of them. The sample has about 26,000 clones; more than 70% are singletons. Source: peripheral blood, taken before neoadjuvant nivolumab, alone or with ipilimumab. The receptors come from an adult with non-small cell lung cancer.

The chain employs TRBV5-1 and TRBJ1-4; no clear D. The CDR3 is 15 amino acids. Germline CDR1 reads SGHRS; CDR2 reads YFSETQ. Trimming removed 4 bases from V and 7 bases from J, with 17 bases in between. This CDR3 reads CASSGNRPSAEKLFF. Here the CDR3 DNA reads TGCGCCAGCAGCGGAAATCGCCCTAGTGCTGAAAAACTGTTTTTT.

J is TRBJ1-1 and V is TRBV27, with D hard to call. The V end lost 2 bases, the J end lost 0 bases, and 7 bases lay between the germline ends. The CDR3 totals 14 residues. Per germline, CDR1 MNHEY and CDR2 SMNVEV (reference sequence). The DNA of the CDR3 is TGTGCCAGCAGTTTACGGGTGGTGAACACTGAAGCTTTCTTT. Translation: CASSLRVVNTEAFF.

The J gene is TRBJ1-1, the V gene TRBV19; D is undetermined. Germline loops: CDR1 LNHDA, CDR2 SQIVND (reference sequence). CDR3 length: 13 residues. The V end was cut by 3 bases, the J end by 1 base, with 6 bases between. Written as DNA, the CDR3 is TGTGCCAGTAGTATGCGTCGGAACACTGAAGCTTTCTTT. Its protein is CASSMRRNTEAFF.

V gene TRBV7-2 combines with J gene TRBJ2-2, with D unclear. Germline lookup yields CDR1 SGHTA and CDR2 FQGNSA. The CDR3 has 9 amino acids. V shed 7 bases and J shed 10 bases, with 4 bases lying between them. In DNA form, the CDR3 reads TGTGCCAGCACCCCGGAGCTGTTTTTT. As protein: CASTPELFF.

CDR3 coding DNA: TGCGCCAGCAGCCAAGAACCGGGGATTAATCAGCCCCAGCATTTT. Its protein product is CASSQEPGINQPQHF. This chain uses TRBV4-1 with TRBJ1-5; D is uncertain. The V end was cut by 0 bases, the J end by 4 bases, with 10 bases between. This CDR3 region has 15 residues. Germline V lookup: CDR1 MGHRA, CDR2 YSYEKL.

CDR3 sequence reads: CASSLYRGSDIQYF. The CDR3 DNA sequence: TGTGCCAGCAGTTTGTACAGGGGATCGGACATTCAGTACTTC. The chain carries TRBV2 and TRBJ2-4; TRBD1 matches 7 bases. Germline CDR1 is SNHLY and CDR2 is FYNNEI. CDR3 length: 14 amino acids. With V trimmed by 5 bases and J by 8 bases, 9 bases remained unmatched.

V and J are TRBV7-2 and TRBJ1-2; D is perhaps TRBD1 (5 bases). This CDR3 is 17 amino acids long. Germline V lookup: CDR1 SGHTA, CDR2 FQGNSA. V lost 5 bases and J 6 bases, leaving 25 bases between the germline ends. This chain's CDR3 is CASSPPPGLGGFNGYTF. The DNA for the CDR3 is TGTGCCAGCAGCCCCCCTCCAGGGTTGGGGGGATTTAATGGCTACACCTTC.

This rearrangement joins TRBV4-3 to TRBJ2-6; tentatively, D is TRBD2 (5 bases). The CDR3 runs 17 residues. The ends were cut back, 1 base at V and 0 bases at J, with 10 bases in the middle. CDR1 is LGHNA, CDR2 YSLEER, per germline. CDR3: CASSQASSGSGANVLTF. The CDR3 nucleotides read TGCGCCAGCAGCCAAGCTAGCTCAGGCTCTGGGGCCAACGTCCTGACTTTC.